These T cell receptor beta chains were read from a single sample in a study of T-cell memory formation after mild COVID-19. In TCRdb, the 5' RACE reads were re-called with MiXCR into one record per CDR3 protein. The table has 85,000 to 130,000 distinct CDR3 sequences, about an eighth seen once. Sample: PBMCs or a T cell subset sorted from them (not recorded which). All receptors come from an adult woman who had mild COVID-19 (a few samples of this study predate the infection). Cell type and time point are not known. Each CDR3 is given with its conserved first and last residue. The order of the fields is V gene, J gene, clone size, D gene, CDR3 protein, CDR3 DNA. The D gene is left open where the match is weak. Size is stated for part of the rows, as once, few or many counts, or as a class when the clone is expanded.

TRBV7-9	TRBJ2-4	many	TRBD1	CASSPELNRDRNIQYF	TGTGCCAGCAGCCCTGAGCTTAACCGGGACAGAAACATTCAGTACTTC
TRBV29-1	TRBJ1-1	few	TRBD1	CSVEEGTGNTEAFF	TGCAGCGTTGAAGAGGGGACAGGGAACACTGAAGCTTTCTTT
TRBV9	TRBJ2-3	few	NA	CASATGTDTQYF	TGTGCCAGCGCCACAGGGACCGATACGCAGTATTTT
TRBV7-8	TRBJ1-5	NA	NA	CASSLEGKSNQPQHF	TGTGCCAGCAGCTTAGAGGGGAAGAGCAATCAGCCCCAGCATTTT
TRBV30	TRBJ2-7	NA	NA	CAWSIGAGEQYF	TGTGCCTGGAGCATTGGGGCAGGCGAGCAGTACTTC
TRBV7-9	TRBJ1-1	NA	NA	CASSLPGWTEAFF	TGTGCCAGCAGCTTACCCGGTTGGACTGAAGCTTTCTTT
TRBV6-2/TRBV6-3	TRBJ2-1	NA	TRBD1	CASSYSAGTGVDEQFF	TGTGCCAGCAGTTACAGTGCCGGGACAGGGGTCGATGAGCAGTTCTTC
TRBV5-6	TRBJ2-1	many	NA	CASIILGGGEQFF	TGTGCCAGCATCATCCTGGGAGGCGGTGAGCAGTTCTTC
TRBV3-1	TRBJ1-2	few	NA	CASSQDYDGYTF	TGTGCCAGCAGCCAAGATTACGATGGCTACACCTTC
TRBV5-1	TRBJ1-1	few	NA	CASSLYGTEAFF	TGCGCCAGCAGCTTGTATGGCACAGAAGCTTTCTTT
TRBV27	TRBJ1-5	NA	NA	CASSTRDTGQPQHF	TGTGCCAGCAGCACACGGGACACGGGTCAGCCCCAGCATTTT
TRBV29-1	TRBJ1-2	NA	TRBD1	CSVVQGRRGNGYTF	TGCAGCGTTGTACAGGGGAGGCGAGGGAATGGCTACACCTTC
TRBV7-9	TRBJ2-1	few	TRBD1	CASSWRTGTGYNEQFF	TGTGCCAGCAGCTGGCGGACCGGGACAGGGTACAATGAGCAGTTCTTC
TRBV14	TRBJ2-7	many	NA	CASSLRRDRSYEQYF	TGTGCCAGCAGCCTACGCCGGGACCGCTCCTACGAGCAGTACTTC
TRBV9	TRBJ2-2	few	NA	CASSVGGTGELFF	TGTGCCAGCAGCGTTGGGGGAACCGGGGAGCTGTTTTTT
TRBV4-1	TRBJ2-5	few	TRBD2	CASSQDGRGGETQYF	TGCGCCAGCAGCCAAGATGGGCGGGGGGGAGAGACCCAGTACTTC
TRBV12-3/TRBV12-4	TRBJ2-2	few	NA	CASSFGTGELFF	TGTGCCAGCAGTTTCGGGACCGGGGAGCTGTTTTTT
TRBV4-1	TRBJ2-7	NA	NA	CASSQESRQVYEQYF	TGCGCCAGCAGCCAGGAGAGTCGACAGGTCTACGAGCAGTACTTC
TRBV20-1	TRBJ2-7	few	NA	CSAEARGEGYEQYF	TGCAGTGCTGAGGCTAGGGGAGAGGGATACGAGCAGTACTTC
TRBV15	TRBJ1-6	many	NA	CATSTSGTNSPLHF	TGTGCCACCAGCACCTCAGGGACCAATTCACCCCTCCACTTT
TRBV7-9	TRBJ1-1	NA	TRBD1	CASSGDRFEAFF	TGTGCCAGCAGCGGGGACAGGTTTGAAGCTTTCTTT
TRBV4-1	TRBJ2-7	NA	NA	CASSSRDDAYEQYF	TGCGCCAGCAGCTCCCGGGACGACGCCTACGAGCAGTACTTC
TRBV7-9	TRBJ1-1	many	NA	CASSPSPMNTEAFF	TGTGCCAGCAGCCCCAGCCCCATGAACACTGAAGCTTTCTTT
TRBV7-2	TRBJ2-1	NA	TRBD2	CASSLEGLDHEQFF	TGTGCCAGCAGCTTAGAGGGACTAGACCATGAGCAGTTCTTC
TRBV2	TRBJ2-1	NA	NA	CARENLASANEQFF	TGTGCCAGGGAAAACCTGGCTAGCGCCAATGAGCAGTTCTTC
TRBV4-1	TRBJ2-5	few	NA	CASSHFPGQETQYF	TGCGCCAGCAGCCATTTTCCGGGACAAGAGACCCAGTACTTC
TRBV5-8	TRBJ2-7	few	NA	CASSLVLGRASYEQYF	TGTGCCAGCAGCTTGGTTCTGGGCCGCGCGTCCTACGAGCAGTACTTC
TRBV27	TRBJ2-7	few	NA	CASSLLRDTLYEQYF	TGTGCCAGCAGTTTATTGCGGGATACGCTCTACGAGCAGTACTTC
TRBV12-3/TRBV12-4	TRBJ2-1	once	TRBD2	CASRYSGRAHDNEQFF	TGTGCCAGCAGGTATAGCGGGAGGGCCCACGACAATGAGCAGTTCTTC
TRBV9	TRBJ2-1	NA	TRBD1	CASSVGGGGDNEQFF	TGTGCCAGCAGCGTAGGAGGGGGCGGAGACAATGAGCAGTTCTTC
TRBV9	TRBJ2-7	NA	NA	CASSSVGGYEQYF	TGTGCCAGCAGCTCGGTTGGGGGCTACGAGCAGTACTTC
TRBV6-1	TRBJ2-1	NA	NA	CASSESGWGQFF	TGTGCCAGCAGTGAATCGGGGTGGGGGCAGTTCTTC
TRBV27	TRBJ2-1	many	NA	CASSFGLEQFF	TGTGCCAGCAGTTTCGGGCTTGAGCAGTTCTTC
TRBV7-9	TRBJ1-1	many	NA	CASSLGIGEDTEAFF	TGTGCCAGCAGCTTAGGAATAGGGGAGGACACTGAAGCTTTCTTT
TRBV6-5	TRBJ2-3	NA	NA	CASRDLVADTQYF	TGTGCCAGCAGGGATCTGGTTGCGGATACGCAGTATTTT
TRBV20-1	TRBJ1-1	few	NA	CSARAGKAFF	TGCAGTGCTAGAGCGGGTAAAGCTTTCTTT
TRBV25-1	TRBJ2-4	few	NA	CASSTQGFTDIQYF	TGTGCCAGCAGCACACAGGGCTTTACGGACATTCAGTACTTC
TRBV12-3/TRBV12-4	TRBJ2-7	NA	NA	CASMGQTYEQYF	TGTGCCAGCATGGGGCAGACCTACGAGCAGTACTTC
TRBV20-1	TRBJ2-7	few	NA	CSASRSEEFSEQYF	TGCAGTGCTAGCCGGAGCGAGGAATTCAGCGAGCAGTACTTC
TRBV10-3	TRBJ2-3	few	TRBD2	CAAREGTANTDTQYF	TGTGCCGCCCGGGAGGGGACCGCAAACACAGATACGCAGTATTTT
TRBV9	TRBJ1-6	NA	NA	CASSVYGAYSYNSPLHF	TGTGCCAGCAGCGTATATGGGGCCTACTCCTATAATTCACCCCTCCACTTT
TRBV24-1	TRBJ2-2	many	NA	CATSGQRDTGELFF	TGTGCCACCAGTGGACAGAGGGACACCGGGGAGCTGTTTTTT
TRBV20-1	TRBJ2-4	few	TRBD1	CSARLDRENIQYF	TGCAGTGCTAGATTGGACAGGGAAAACATTCAGTACTTC
TRBV5-6	TRBJ1-6	few	NA	CASRGTENNSPLHF	TGTGCCAGCAGAGGGACGGAAAATAATTCACCCCTCCACTTT
TRBV5-5	TRBJ2-1	many	NA	CASSTLPGNNEQFF	TGTGCCAGCAGCACATTACCCGGAAACAATGAGCAGTTCTTC
TRBV6-1	TRBJ1-5	many	TRBD1	CASRPGTGPIGSNQPQHF	TGTGCCAGCAGGCCCGGGACAGGGCCCATCGGTAGCAATCAGCCCCAGCATTTT
TRBV5-5	TRBJ2-5	few	NA	CASSQDLGEETQYF	TGTGCCAGCAGCCAGGACCTGGGTGAAGAGACCCAGTACTTC
TRBV5-6	TRBJ1-1	few	NA	CASSLRWNTEAFF	TGTGCCAGCAGCTTGCGCTGGAACACTGAAGCTTTCTTT
TRBV20-1	TRBJ2-5	few	TRBD2	CSARDRTSHPETQYF	TGCAGTGCTAGAGATCGGACTAGTCACCCAGAGACCCAGTACTTC
TRBV27	TRBJ2-7	few	TRBD1	CASSVDRGSSYEQYF	TGTGCCAGCAGTGTCGACAGGGGGAGCTCCTACGAGCAGTACTTC